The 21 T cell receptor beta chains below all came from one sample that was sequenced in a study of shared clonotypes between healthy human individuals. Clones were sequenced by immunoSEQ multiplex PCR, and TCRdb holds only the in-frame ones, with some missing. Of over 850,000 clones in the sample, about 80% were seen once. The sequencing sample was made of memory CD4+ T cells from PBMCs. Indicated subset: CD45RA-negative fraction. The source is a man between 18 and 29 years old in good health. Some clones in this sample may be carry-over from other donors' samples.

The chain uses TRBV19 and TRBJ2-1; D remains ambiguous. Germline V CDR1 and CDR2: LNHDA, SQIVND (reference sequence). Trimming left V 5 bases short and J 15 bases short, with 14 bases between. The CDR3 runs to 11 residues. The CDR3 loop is CASSPLRGRFF. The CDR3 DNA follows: TGTGCCAGTAGTCCCCTCCGCGGTCGGTTCTTC.

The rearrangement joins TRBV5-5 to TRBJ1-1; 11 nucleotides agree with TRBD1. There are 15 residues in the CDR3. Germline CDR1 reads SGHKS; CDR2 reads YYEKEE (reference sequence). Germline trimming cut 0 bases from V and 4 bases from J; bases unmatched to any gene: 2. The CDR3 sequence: CASSLGTGGGTEAFF. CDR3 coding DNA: TGTGCCAGCAGCTTGGGGACAGGGGGCGGCACTGAAGCTTTCTTT.

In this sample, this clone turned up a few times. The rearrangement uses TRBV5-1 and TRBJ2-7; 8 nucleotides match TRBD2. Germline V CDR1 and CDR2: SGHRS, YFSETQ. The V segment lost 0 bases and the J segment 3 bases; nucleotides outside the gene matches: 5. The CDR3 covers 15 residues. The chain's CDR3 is CASSLVPAGVYEQYF. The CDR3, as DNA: TGCGCCAGCAGCTTGGTTCCAGCGGGAGTCTACGAGCAGTACTTC.

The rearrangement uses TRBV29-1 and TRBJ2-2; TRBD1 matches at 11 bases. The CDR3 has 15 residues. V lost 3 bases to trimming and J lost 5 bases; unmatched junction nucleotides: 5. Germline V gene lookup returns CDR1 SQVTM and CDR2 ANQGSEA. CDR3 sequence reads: CSVDTGDRGTGELFF. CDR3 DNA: TGCAGCGTTGATACTGGGGACAGGGGGACCGGGGAGCTGTTTTTT.

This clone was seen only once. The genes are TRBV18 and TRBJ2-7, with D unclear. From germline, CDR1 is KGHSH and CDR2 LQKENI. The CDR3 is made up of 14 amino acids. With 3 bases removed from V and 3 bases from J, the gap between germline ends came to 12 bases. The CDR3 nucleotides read TGTGCCAGCTCACCCCAACAGAGTAACTACGAGCAGTACTTC. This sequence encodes CASSPQQSNYEQYF.

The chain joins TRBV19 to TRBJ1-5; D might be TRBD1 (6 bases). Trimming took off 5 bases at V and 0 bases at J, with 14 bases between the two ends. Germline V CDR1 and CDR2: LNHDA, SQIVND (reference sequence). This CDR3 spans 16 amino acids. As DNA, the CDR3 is TGTGCCAGTAGTCCTCGGACAGCTCATAGCAATCAGCCCCAGCATTTT. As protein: CASSPRTAHSNQPQHF.

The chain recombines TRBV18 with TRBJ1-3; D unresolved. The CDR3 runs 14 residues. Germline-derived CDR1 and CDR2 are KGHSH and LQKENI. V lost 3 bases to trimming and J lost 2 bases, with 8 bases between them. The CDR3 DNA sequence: TGTGCCAGCTCACCCCAGAACACTGGAAACACCATATATTTT. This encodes CASSPQNTGNTIYF.

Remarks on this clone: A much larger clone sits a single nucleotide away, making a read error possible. CDR3 DNA sequence: TGTGCCAGCGGTCATCAGCCCCAGCATTTT. Its translation is CASGHQPQHF. J is TRBJ1-5 and V is TRBV28; unclear D gene. V was pared by 8 bases and J by 5 bases, with 4 bases between. The germline gives CDR1 MDHEN, CDR2 SYDVKM. The CDR3 has 10 amino acids. Filled out from reference TRBV28 and TRBJ1-5, the complete variable domain reads DVKVTQSSRYLVKRTGEKVFLECVQDMDHENMFWYRQDPGLGLRLIYFSYDVKMKEKGDIPEGYSVSREKKERFSLILESASTNQTSMYLCASGHQPQHFGDGTRLSIL.

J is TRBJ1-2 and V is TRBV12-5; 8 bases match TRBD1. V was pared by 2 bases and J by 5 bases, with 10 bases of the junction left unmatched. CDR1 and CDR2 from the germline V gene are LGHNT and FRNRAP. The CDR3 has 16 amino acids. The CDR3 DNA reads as TGTGCTAGTGGTTTGACAGGACAGGGAAGGGGGTATGGCTACACCTTC. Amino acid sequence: CASGLTGQGRGYGYTF.

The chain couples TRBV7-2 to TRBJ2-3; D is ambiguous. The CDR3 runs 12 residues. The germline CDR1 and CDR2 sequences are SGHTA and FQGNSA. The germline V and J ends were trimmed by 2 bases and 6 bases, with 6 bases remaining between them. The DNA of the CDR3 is TGTGCCAGCAGCTTATTTGCGGATACGCAGTATTTT. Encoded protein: CASSLFADTQYF.

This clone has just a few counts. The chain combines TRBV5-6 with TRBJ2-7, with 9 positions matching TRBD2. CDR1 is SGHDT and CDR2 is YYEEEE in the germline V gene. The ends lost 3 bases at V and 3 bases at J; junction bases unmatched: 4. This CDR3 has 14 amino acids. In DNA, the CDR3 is TGTGCCAGCAGCTGGGGTAGCGGGAGCTACGAGCAGTACTTC. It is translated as CASSWGSGSYEQYF.

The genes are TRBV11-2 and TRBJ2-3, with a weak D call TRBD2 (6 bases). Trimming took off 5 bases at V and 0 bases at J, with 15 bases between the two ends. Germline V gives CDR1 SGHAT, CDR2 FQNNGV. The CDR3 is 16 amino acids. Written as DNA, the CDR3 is TGTGCCAGCAGCCGTGGGGGGAGTAGTAGCACAGATACGCAGTATTTT. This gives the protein CASSRGGSSSTDTQYF.

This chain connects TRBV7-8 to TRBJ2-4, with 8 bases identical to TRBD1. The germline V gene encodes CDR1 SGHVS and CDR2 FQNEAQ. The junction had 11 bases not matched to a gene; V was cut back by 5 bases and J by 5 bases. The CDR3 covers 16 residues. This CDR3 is CASSPDRARFQNIQYF. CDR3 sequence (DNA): TGTGCCAGCAGCCCGGACAGGGCGAGGTTTCAAAACATTCAGTACTTC.

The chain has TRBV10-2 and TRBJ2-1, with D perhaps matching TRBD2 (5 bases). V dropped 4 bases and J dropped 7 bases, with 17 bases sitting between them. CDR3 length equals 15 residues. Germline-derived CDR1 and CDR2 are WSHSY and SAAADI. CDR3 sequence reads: CASSGRLLEVNEQFF. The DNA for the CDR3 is TGCGCCAGCAGTGGGCGGCTCTTGGAGGTTAATGAGCAGTTCTTC.

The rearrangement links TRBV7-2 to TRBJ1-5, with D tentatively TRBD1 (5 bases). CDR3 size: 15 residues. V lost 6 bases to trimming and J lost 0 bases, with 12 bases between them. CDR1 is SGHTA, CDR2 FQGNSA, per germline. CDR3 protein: CASSPQGTSNQPQHF. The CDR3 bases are TGTGCCAGCAGTCCTCAGGGTACTAGCAATCAGCCCCAGCATTTT.

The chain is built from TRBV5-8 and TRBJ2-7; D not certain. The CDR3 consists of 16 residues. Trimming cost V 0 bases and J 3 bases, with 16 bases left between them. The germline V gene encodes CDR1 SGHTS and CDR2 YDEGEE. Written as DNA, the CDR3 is TGTGCCAGCAGCTTGGTTAGATTCTTGGGAATCTACGAGCAGTACTTC. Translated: CASSLVRFLGIYEQYF.

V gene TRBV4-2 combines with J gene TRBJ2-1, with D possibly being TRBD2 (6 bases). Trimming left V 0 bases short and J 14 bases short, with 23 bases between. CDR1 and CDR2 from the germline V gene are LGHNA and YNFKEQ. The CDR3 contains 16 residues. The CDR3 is CASSQDRLAPQAKEFF. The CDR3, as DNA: TGTGCCAGCAGCCAAGATCGCCTAGCGCCCCAGGCTAAGGAGTTCTTC.

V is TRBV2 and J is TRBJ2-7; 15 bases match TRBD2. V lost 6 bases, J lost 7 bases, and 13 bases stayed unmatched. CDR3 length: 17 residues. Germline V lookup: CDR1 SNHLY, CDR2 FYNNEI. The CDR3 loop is CASRGGLAGGSLEEQYF. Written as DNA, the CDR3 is TGTGCCAGCAGAGGGGGACTAGCGGGAGGAAGTTTAGAGGAGCAGTACTTC.

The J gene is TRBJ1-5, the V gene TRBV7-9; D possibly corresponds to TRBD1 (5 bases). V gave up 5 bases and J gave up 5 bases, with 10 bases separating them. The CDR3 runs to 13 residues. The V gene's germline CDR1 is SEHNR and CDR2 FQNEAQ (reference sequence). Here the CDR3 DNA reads TGTGCCAGCAGCGGGACTGGGTATCAGCCCCAGCATTTT. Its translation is CASSGTGYQPQHF. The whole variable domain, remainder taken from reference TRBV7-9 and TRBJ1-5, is DTGVSQNPRHKITKRGQNVTFRCDPISEHNRLYWYRQTLGQGPEFLTYFQNEAQLEKSRLLSDRFSAERPKGSFSTLEIQRTEQGDSAMYLCASSGTGYQPQHFGDGTRLSIL.

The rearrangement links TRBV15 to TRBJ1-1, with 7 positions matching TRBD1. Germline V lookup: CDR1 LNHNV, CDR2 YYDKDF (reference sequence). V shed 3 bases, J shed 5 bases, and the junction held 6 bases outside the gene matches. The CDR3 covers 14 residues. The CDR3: CATSRTGLGTEAFF. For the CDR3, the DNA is TGTGCCACCAGCAGGACAGGGTTGGGAACTGAAGCTTTCTTT.

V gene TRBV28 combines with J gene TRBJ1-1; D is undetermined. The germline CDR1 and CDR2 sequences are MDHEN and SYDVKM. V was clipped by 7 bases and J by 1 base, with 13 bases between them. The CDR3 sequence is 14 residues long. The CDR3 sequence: CASTPSVGNTEAFF. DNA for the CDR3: TGTGCCAGCACGCCGTCGGTAGGGAACACTGAAGCTTTCTTT.